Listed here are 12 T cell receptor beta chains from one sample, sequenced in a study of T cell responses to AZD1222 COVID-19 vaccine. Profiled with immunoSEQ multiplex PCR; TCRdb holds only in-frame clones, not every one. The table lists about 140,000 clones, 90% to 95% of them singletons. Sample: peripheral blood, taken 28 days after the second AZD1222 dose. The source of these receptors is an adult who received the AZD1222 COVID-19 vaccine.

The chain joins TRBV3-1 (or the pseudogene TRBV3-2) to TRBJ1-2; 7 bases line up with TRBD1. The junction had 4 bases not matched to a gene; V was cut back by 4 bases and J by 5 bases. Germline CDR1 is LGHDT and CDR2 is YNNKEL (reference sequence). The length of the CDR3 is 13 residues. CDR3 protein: CASSPGTAYGYTF. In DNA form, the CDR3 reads TGTGCCAGCAGCCCTGGGACAGCTTATGGCTACACCTTC.

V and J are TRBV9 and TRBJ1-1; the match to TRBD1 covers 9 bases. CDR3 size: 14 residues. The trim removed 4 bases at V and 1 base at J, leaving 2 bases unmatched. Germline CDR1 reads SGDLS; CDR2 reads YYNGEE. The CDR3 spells CASSLGQGNTEAFF. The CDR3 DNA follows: TGTGCCAGCAGCCTGGGACAGGGGAACACTGAAGCTTTCTTT.

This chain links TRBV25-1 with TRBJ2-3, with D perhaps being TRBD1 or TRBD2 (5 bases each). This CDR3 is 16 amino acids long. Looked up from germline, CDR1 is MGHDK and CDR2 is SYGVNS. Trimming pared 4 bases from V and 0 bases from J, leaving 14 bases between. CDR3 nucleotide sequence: TGTGCCAGCAGTGCCCCTAGGGGACCCAGCACAGATACGCAGTATTTT. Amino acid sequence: CASSAPRGPSTDTQYF.

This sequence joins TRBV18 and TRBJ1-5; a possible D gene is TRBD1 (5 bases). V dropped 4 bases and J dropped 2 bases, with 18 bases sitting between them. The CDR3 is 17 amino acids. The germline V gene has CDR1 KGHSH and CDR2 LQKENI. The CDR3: CASSQLSRGAGNQPQHF. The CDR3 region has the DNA TGTGCCAGCTCACAGTTGTCGCGAGGGGCTGGCAATCAGCCCCAGCATTTT.

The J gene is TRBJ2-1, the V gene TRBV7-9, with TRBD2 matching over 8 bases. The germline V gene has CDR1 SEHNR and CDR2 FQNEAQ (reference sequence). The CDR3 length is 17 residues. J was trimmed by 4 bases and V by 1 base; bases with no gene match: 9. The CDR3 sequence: CASSLVYPTSVYNEQFF. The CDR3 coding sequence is TGTGCCAGCAGCTTAGTTTACCCGACTAGCGTATACAATGAGCAGTTCTTC.

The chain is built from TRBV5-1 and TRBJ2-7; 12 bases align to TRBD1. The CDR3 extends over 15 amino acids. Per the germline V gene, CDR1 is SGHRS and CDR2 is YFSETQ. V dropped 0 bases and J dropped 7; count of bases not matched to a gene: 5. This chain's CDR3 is CASSLEGTGGGEQYF. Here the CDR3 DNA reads TGCGCCAGCAGCTTGGAAGGGACAGGGGGCGGTGAGCAGTACTTC. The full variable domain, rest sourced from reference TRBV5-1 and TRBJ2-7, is KAGVTQTPRYLIKTRGQQVTLSCSPISGHRSVSWYQQTPGQGLQFLFEYFSETQRNKGNFPGRFSGRQFSNSRSEMNVSTLELGDSALYLCASSLEGTGGGEQYFGPGTRLTVT.

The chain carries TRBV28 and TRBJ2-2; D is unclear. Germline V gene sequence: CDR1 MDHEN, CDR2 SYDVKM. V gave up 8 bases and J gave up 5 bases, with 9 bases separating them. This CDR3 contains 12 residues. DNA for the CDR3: TGTGCCAGCCCTAGTGGGACCGGGGAGCTGTTTTTT. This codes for CASPSGTGELFF.

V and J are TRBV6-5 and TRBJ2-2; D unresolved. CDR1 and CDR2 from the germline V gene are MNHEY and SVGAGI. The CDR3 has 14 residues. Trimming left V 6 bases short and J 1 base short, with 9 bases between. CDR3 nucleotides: TGTGCCAGCAGCAAGGTGCTGAACACCGGGGAGCTGTTTTTT. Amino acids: CASSKVLNTGELFF.

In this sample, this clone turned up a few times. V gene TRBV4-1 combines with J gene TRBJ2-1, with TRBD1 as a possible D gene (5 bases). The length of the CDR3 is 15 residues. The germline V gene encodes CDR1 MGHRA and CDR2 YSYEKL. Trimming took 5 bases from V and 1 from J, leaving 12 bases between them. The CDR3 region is CASSTARVSYNEQFF. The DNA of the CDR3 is TGCGCCAGCAGCACCGCCAGGGTGTCCTACAATGAGCAGTTCTTC.

DNA for the CDR3: TGTGCCAGCAGCGTGACAGGGGGCACTAATGAAAAACTGTTTTTT. Translated: CASSVTGGTNEKLFF. The chain combines TRBV7-8 with TRBJ1-4, with 10 bases matching TRBD1. V dropped 5 bases and J dropped 2; count of bases not matched to a gene: 2. Germline V lookup: CDR1 SGHVS, CDR2 FQNEAQ. This CDR3 region has 15 residues.

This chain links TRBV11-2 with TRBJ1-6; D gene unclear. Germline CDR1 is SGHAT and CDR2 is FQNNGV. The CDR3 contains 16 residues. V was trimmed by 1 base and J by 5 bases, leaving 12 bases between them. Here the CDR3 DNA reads TGTGCCAGCAGCTTAGTTCGTGGCCGAGATAATTCACCCCTCCACTTT. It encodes CASSLVRGRDNSPLHF.

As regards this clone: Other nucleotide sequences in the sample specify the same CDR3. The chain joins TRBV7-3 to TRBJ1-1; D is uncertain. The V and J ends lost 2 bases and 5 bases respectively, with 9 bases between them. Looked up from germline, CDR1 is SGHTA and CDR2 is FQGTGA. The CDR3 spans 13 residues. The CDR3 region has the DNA TGTGCCAGCAGCTTACGGGCGGGTACTGAAGCTTTCTTT. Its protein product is CASSLRAGTEAFF.